Given below is one T cell receptor beta chain in context. The repertoire was sequenced with immunoSEQ multiplex PCR; TCRdb's copy has only in-frame clones and lacks some. The sample lists around 730,000 clones; approximately 85% were seen once. The data were taken from a study of shared T cell receptors in the human thymus. The CDR3 consists of 19 residues. Trimming at V came to 3 bases and at J to 1 base, leaving 17 bases not matched to a gene. Germline V CDR1 and CDR2: SGDLS, YYNGEE. These data were also reused for a study on human thymus T cells. This second report adds: It was healthy Finnish infants having corrective surgery for congenital heart defects who were the donors. Corrective heart surgery yielded resections, and these provided the thymus tissue. Apparent skewing of V and J gene usage characterized both thymic and blood repertoires. Unrelated individuals reportedly shared highly overlapping thymic TCR repertoires.

The source of this sequence is a girl in the first two years of life with a congenital heart defect. The rearrangement joins TRBV9 to TRBJ1-1; the match to TRBD1 covers 8 bases. The source material was thymocytes. CDR3 loop: CASSAGQAALGHRNTEAFF. DNA for the CDR3: TGTGCCAGCAGCGCGGGACAGGCCGCCCTAGGGCACAGGAACACTGAAGCTTTCTTT. The full variable domain, its missing parts supplied by reference TRBV9 and TRBJ1-1, is DSGVTQTPKHLITATGQRVTLRCSPRSGDLSVYWYQQSLDQGLQFLIQYYNGEERAKGNILERFSAQQFPDLHSELNLSSLELGDSALYFCASSAGQAALGHRNTEAFFGQGTRLTVV.